This T cell receptor (beta chain) came from a study of Tregs in tolerant kidney transplant recipients (dated by TCRdb to the late 2010s). General notes on the study: The study applied TCRbeta sequencing to find donor-specific regulatory T cells before combined kidney and bone marrow transplantation and then followed those same cells after transplant.

For TCRbeta CDR3 sequencing, genomic DNA was extracted from sorted cells using the QIAGEN DNeasy Blood and Tissue Kit. High-throughput TCRbeta CDR3 sequencing, which included PCR amplification with bias correction and internal controls, was done commercially through immunoSEQ. Regarding the original processing steps: Unique productive TCRbeta sequences were defined by CDR3 nucleotide sequence where primers matched, and otherwise by CDR3 amino acid sequence together with Vbeta and Jbeta genes. As a correction for sorting error, sequences shared between sorted populations at a frequency ratio of 2:1 or less were discarded, and the remaining shared sequences were assigned to the higher population. A sequence was defined as donor-reactive if the sequence was expanded at least 5-fold in CFSE-low cells compared with unstimulated cells and had a frequency of at least 0.01% in CFSE-low cells. Repertoire divergence was quantified by Jensen-Shannon divergence using the top 100 TCRbeta sequences ranked by frequency. For samples with multiple sequencing runs, sorting error was corrected in each run separately before the runs were combined. Sourced from immuneACCESS, this table was stored by TCRdb with only in-frame sequences that have V and J called. A share of the clones is absent; for the studies checked, an unresolved V gene accounts for under half, and the remainder has no known explanation. That table supplies the V and J calls and clone size; D and trimming were determined from the DNA. The sample table gives about 23,000 clones. Around 4% of the sample goes to the ten largest clones.

V is cut by 5 bases and J by 4 bases, and the space between the germline ends is 10 bases. In the germline V gene (reference sequence), CDR1 corresponds to LNHDA and CDR2 to SQIVND. The CDR3 starts with the cysteine, ends with the phenylalanine, and has 13 residues. Part of the CDR3 DNA is given, 30 bases translated from base 1. As regards this clone: It has no known antigen specificity. Read sequence stops 3 residues before the CDR3 end, and the germline J gene provides the missing end.

What the work shows at the level of the full study, not this receptor alone: Donor-specific Treg expansion exceeded global Treg expansion in tolerant patients, suggesting antigen-driven rather than nonspecific expansion. Biological reproducibility was not directly assessed, although technical replication error appeared to be minimal. PCR primers changed over time for some patients, so nucleotide-level comparison across those patients' samples was not possible. The study was constrained by small patient numbers, and validation of the findings is required in larger populations and under other immunosuppression protocols. Expanding Tregs with activated donor B cells appeared to identify the most biologically relevant and donor-specific TCRbeta repertoire.

The time point label of this sample denotes: 6 months after combined kidney and bone marrow transplant. The transplants used related donors with nonmyeloablative bone marrow transplantation, and mixed chimerism in the human trials was transient. Thawed PBMCs were FACS-sorted into unstimulated Tregs (CD4+CD25+CD127-), CD4+ non-Tregs (CD4+CD25-), CD4 cells and CD8 cells. The patients were several recipients of combined kidney and bone marrow transplants from the ITN036ST trial, and samples were available only for these trial subjects. Healthy control blood was processed to PBMCs by Ficoll density gradient and cryopreserved, and patient PBMCs were collected before and after transplant.

This receptor was obtained from a human patient who received a combined kidney and bone marrow transplant. After transplantation, some T cells may belong to the graft donor instead of the recipient. Specimen: CD4+ T cells from blood (PBMCs), collected 6 months after the transplant. In this chain, TRBV19 is recombined with TRBJ2-3; TRBD1 is a weak D gene call, 6 bases matching. CDR3 DNA, as far as it was read: TGTGCCAGTAGTCCACAGGGTCCAGATACG. It is translated as CASSPQGPDT. The entire CDR3 protein is CASSPQGPDTQYF.